What follows describes a single TCR beta chain. Antigen specificity is unknown. Germline V gene data show CDR1 as SNHLY and CDR2 as FYNNEI. Trimming stripped 6 bases from V and 0 bases from J, with 15 bases between. This CDR3 has 16 residues. Sequencing was performed with immunoSEQ multiplex PCR; in TCRdb, only in-frame clones are kept and a portion is missing. The table includes some 180,000 clones, roughly nine tenths detected once. The data originate from a study of T cell responses to AZD1222 COVID-19 vaccine. Points from the study as a whole: No repertoire was sampled before or during the peak T cell response, only after it. A mostly white British donor set with more females was recruited, and clonal diversity was possibly underestimated. Regions 160-218 and 743-854 dominated among vaccine-associated CD4 TCRs spanning spike. Two AZD1222 administrations were followed by greater Spike-specific TCR breadth and depth.

The chain links TRBV2 to TRBJ2-1; D gene uncertain. The TCR originated in an adult who received the AZD1222 COVID-19 vaccine. The material sequenced was peripheral blood, taken 28 days after the second AZD1222 dose. In DNA form, the CDR3 reads TGTGCCAGCAGCTTGAGAGCGTACAGCTCCTACAATGAGCAGTTCTTC. This codes for CASSLRAYSSYNEQFF.